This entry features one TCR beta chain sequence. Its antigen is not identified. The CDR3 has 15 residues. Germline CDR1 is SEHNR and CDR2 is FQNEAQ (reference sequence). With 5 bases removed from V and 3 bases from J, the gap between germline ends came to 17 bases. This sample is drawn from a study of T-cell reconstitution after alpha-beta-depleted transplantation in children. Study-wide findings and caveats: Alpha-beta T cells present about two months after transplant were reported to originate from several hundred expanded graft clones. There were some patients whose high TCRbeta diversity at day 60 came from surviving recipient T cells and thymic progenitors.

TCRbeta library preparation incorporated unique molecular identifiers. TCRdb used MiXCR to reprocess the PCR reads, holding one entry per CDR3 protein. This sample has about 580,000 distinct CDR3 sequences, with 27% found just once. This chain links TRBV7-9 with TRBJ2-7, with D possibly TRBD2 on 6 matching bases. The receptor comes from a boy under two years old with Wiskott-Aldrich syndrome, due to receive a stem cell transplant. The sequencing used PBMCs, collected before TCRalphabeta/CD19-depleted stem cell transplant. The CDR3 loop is CASSPRGVSVYEQYF. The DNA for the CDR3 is TGTGCCAGCAGCCCCCGCGGGGTTTCGGTCTACGAGCAGTACTTC.